This TCR beta chain was sequenced in a study of cytomegalovirus exposure and HLA in healthy donors. Researchers ran the PCR with 60 Vbeta and 13 Jbeta primers. Some clones are missing from TCRdb's copy, which holds only in-frame ones; the method was immunoSEQ multiplex PCR. The sample contains around 130,000 clones, around 82% of which appear only once. CDR1 MGHRA and CDR2 YSYEKL come from the germline V gene. V lost 1 base, J lost 4 bases, and 5 bases stayed unmatched. The CDR3 spans 15 residues. This TCR derives from a man aged 45-65 years in good health and CMV-seronegative. The sample was PBMCs. The chain joins TRBV4-1 to TRBJ2-5; 8 bases agree with TRBD1. CDR3 sequence: CASSQGQGRVETQYF. CDR3 coding DNA: TGCGCCAGCAGCCAAGGACAGGGGCGCGTAGAGACCCAGTACTTC.